Presented here are 21 T cell receptor beta chains from one specimen sequenced in a study of blood T cell repertoires in COVID-19. Assay used: immunoSEQ multiplex PCR; TCRdb lists only in-frame clones, some missing. The repertoire holds about 480,000 clones, with 88% as singletons. The sequenced material came from PBMCs or T cells enriched from blood (not recorded which). All receptors come from a woman in her thirties or forties who had recovered from COVID-19.

The chain joins TRBV7-2 to TRBJ2-5, with D possibly TRBD2 on 5 matching bases. The germline V gene encodes CDR1 SGHTA and CDR2 FQGNSA. This CDR3 contains 14 residues. V lost 0 bases to trimming and J lost 3 bases, with 8 bases between them. DNA of the CDR3: TGTGCCAGCAGCTTAGCGAGGGCTAAAGAGACCCAGTACTTC. It is translated as CASSLARAKETQYF.

The V call is TRBV27, the J call TRBJ1-2; 7 nucleotides align to TRBD1. Per the germline V gene, CDR1 is MNHEY and CDR2 is SMNVEV (reference sequence). The V segment lost 7 bases and the J segment 8 bases; nucleotides outside the gene matches: 16. The CDR3 covers 15 residues. The CDR3: CASTGVGDRGRGYTF. Written as DNA, the CDR3 is TGTGCCAGCACCGGAGTAGGGGACAGAGGGAGAGGCTACACCTTC.

The chain joins TRBV7-9 to TRBJ1-1, with 7 positions matching TRBD1. This CDR3 region has 12 residues. Trimming took 4 bases from V and 5 from J; bases not matched to a gene: 1. The V gene's germline CDR1 is SEHNR and CDR2 FQNEAQ (reference sequence). For the CDR3, the DNA is TGTGCCAGCAGCTCCAGGGGGACTGAAGCTTTCTTT. Translation gives CASSSRGTEAFF. The full variable domain, in which reference TRBV7-9 and TRBJ1-1 provide the parts outside the CDR3, is DTGVSQNPRHKITKRGQNVTFRCDPISEHNRLYWYRQTLGQGPEFLTYFQNEAQLEKSRLLSDRFSAERPKGSFSTLEIQRTEQGDSAMYLCASSSRGTEAFFGQGTRLTVV.

This clone has only one observation. The V call is TRBV10-1, the J call TRBJ2-7; 11 positions agree with TRBD2. The J segment lost 0 bases and the V segment lost 5 bases, leaving 3 bases of the junction unmatched. The CDR3 spans 15 residues. CDR1 is WNHNN and CDR2 is SYGVQD in the germline V gene (reference sequence). The CDR3 protein is CASSPGLAVSYEQYF. The CDR3 DNA reads TGCGCCAGCAGTCCGGGACTAGCGGTCTCCTACGAGCAGTACTTC.

CDR3 residues: CASSFDRVSYGYTF. The CDR3 nucleotides read TGTGCCAGCAGCTTCGACAGGGTCTCCTACGGCTACACCTTC. The chain recombines TRBV11-2 with TRBJ1-2, with 7 bases identical to TRBD1. The CDR3 runs to 14 residues. Germline CDR1 reads SGHAT; CDR2 reads FQNNGV. V lost 3 bases and J lost 8; bases outside the gene matches: 9.

This chain uses TRBV7-2 with TRBJ2-2, with TRBD2 identical over 8 bases. Germline trimming cut 3 bases from V and 6 bases from J; bases unmatched to any gene: 3. The V gene's germline CDR1 is SGHTA and CDR2 FQGNSA. The CDR3 sequence is 14 residues long. CDR3 region: CASSLTGGAGELFF. The DNA of the CDR3 is TGTGCCAGCAGCTTGACGGGAGGGGCCGGGGAGCTGTTTTTT.

This clone appeared once. The J gene is TRBJ2-5, the V gene TRBV25-1; 7 bases fit TRBD1. The CDR3 contains 15 residues. J gave up 3 bases and V 0 bases, and 4 bases lay outside the gene matches. CDR1 MGHDK and CDR2 SYGVNS come from the germline V gene. CDR3 residues: CASSEYRTGKETQYF. In DNA form, the CDR3 reads TGTGCCAGCAGTGAATACCGGACAGGAAAAGAGACCCAGTACTTC. The full variable domain, completed using reference TRBV25-1 and TRBJ2-5, is EADIYQTPRYLVIGTGKKITLECSQTMGHDKMYWYQQDPGMELHLIHYSYGVNSTEKGDLSSESTVSRIRTEHFPLTLESARPSHTSQYLCASSEYRTGKETQYFGPGTRLLVL.

V gene TRBV12-3 or TRBV12-4 combines with J gene TRBJ1-2, with unresolved D. Trimming removed 10 bases at V and 3 bases at J, with 6 bases between. This CDR3 has 10 residues. The CDR3 nucleotides are TGTGCCACCCATTACTATGGCTACACCTTC. Translation gives CATHYYGYTF.

The chain links TRBV4-3 to TRBJ2-3, with TRBD2 matching over 9 bases. CDR3 length: 17 residues. The trim removed 0 bases at V and 5 bases at J, leaving 9 bases unmatched. Germline lookup yields CDR1 LGHNA and CDR2 YSLEER. CDR3 residues: CASSQDAPSGEGDTQYF. The CDR3 bases are TGCGCCAGCAGCCAAGATGCGCCTAGCGGGGAGGGAGATACGCAGTATTTT.

The chain uses TRBV27 and TRBJ2-7; D is perhaps TRBD2 (5 bases). This CDR3 is 13 amino acids long. Trimming took off 7 bases at V and 2 bases at J, with 12 bases between the two ends. Germline values: CDR1 MNHEY, CDR2 SMNVEV (reference sequence). The CDR3 bases are TGTGCCAGCAAGAGGGTCGACGCCTACGAGCAGTACTTC. The encoded protein is CASKRVDAYEQYF.

V is TRBV11-3 and J is TRBJ2-7, with a possible D match to TRBD1 (6 bases). The V and J ends lost 0 bases and 2 bases respectively, with 14 bases between them. There are 16 residues in the CDR3. In germline, CDR1 is SGHNT, CDR2 YENEEA. The CDR3 spells CASSLDQAQGAYEQYF. The CDR3, as DNA: TGTGCCAGCAGCTTAGATCAGGCACAGGGAGCCTACGAGCAGTACTTC. The full variable domain, its missing parts supplied by reference TRBV11-3 and TRBJ2-7, is EAGVVQSPRYKIIEKKQPVAFWCNPISGHNTLYWYLQNLGQGPELLIRYENEEAVDDSQLPKDRFSAERLKGVDSTLKIQPAELGDSAVYLCASSLDQAQGAYEQYFGPGTRLTVT.

This chain joins TRBV30 and TRBJ2-3, with 8 bases lining up with TRBD1. Looked up from germline, CDR1 is GTSNPN and CDR2 is SVGIG (reference sequence). V trimming: 8 bases; J trimming: 3 bases; junction bases outside the gene matches: 4. The CDR3 sequence is 12 residues long. CDR3 DNA: TGTGCCGGAAACAGGGGGACAGATACGCAGTATTTT. Its translation is CAGNRGTDTQYF. Complete variable domain (other parts from reference TRBV30 and TRBJ2-3): SQTIHQWPATLVQPVGSPLSLECTVEGTSNPNLYWYRQAAGRGLQLLFYSVGIGQISSEVPQNLSASRPQDRQFILSSKKLLLSDSGFYLCAGNRGTDTQYFGPGTRLTVL.

CDR3 amino acids: CSVLRLTEAFF. The CDR3 nucleotides read TGCAGCGTTCTCAGACTCACTGAAGCTTTCTTT. The rearrangement links TRBV29-1 to TRBJ1-1; D not resolved. This CDR3 is 11 amino acids long. Germline values: CDR1 SQVTM, CDR2 ANQGSEA. V was clipped by 5 bases and J by 4 bases, with 8 bases between them. The variable domain in full, completed from reference TRBV29-1 and TRBJ1-1, reads SAVISQKPSRDICQRGTSLTIQCQVDSQVTMMFWYRQQPGQSLTLIATANQGSEATYESGFVIDKFPISRPNLTFSTLTVSNMSPEDSSIYLCSVLRLTEAFFGQGTRLTVV.

The chain has TRBV12-3 or TRBV12-4 and TRBJ1-3; D unresolved. The CDR3 sequence is 12 residues long. Trimming left V 11 bases short and J 0 bases short, with 8 bases between. The CDR3 DNA is TGTGCCGGAGCGGTCTCTGGAAACACCATATATTTT. Encoded protein: CAGAVSGNTIYF.

The chain carries TRBV19 and TRBJ1-2; TRBD1 agrees at 7 bases. Germline lookup yields CDR1 LNHDA and CDR2 SQIVND (reference sequence). The ends lost 1 base at V and 7 bases at J; junction bases unmatched: 6. CDR3 length equals 14 residues. The CDR3 DNA reads as TGTGCCAGTAGTATAGGACAGGGAGGAGGTGGCTACACCTTC. This gives the protein CASSIGQGGGGYTF.

This rearrangement joins TRBV5-4 to TRBJ1-5, with 8 bases identical to TRBD1. Germline V gene sequence: CDR1 SGHNT, CDR2 YYREEE (reference sequence). The V gene end was trimmed by 0 bases and the J gene end by 7 bases; junction bases not matched to a gene: 6. This CDR3 comprises 15 residues. The CDR3 DNA sequence: TGTGCCAGCAGCTTGGGTGGACAGGGCGGGCAGCCCCAGCATTTT. It encodes CASSLGGQGGQPQHF.

The chain employs TRBV14 and TRBJ1-2, with TRBD1 matching over 8 bases. J gave up 4 bases and V 2 bases, and 3 bases lay outside the gene matches. The germline V gene encodes CDR1 SGHDN and CDR2 FVKESK. The CDR3 is 14 amino acids. CDR3 amino acids: CASSQQGAGYGYTF. The CDR3 DNA reads TGTGCCAGCAGCCAACAGGGGGCTGGCTATGGCTACACCTTC.

The chain has TRBV5-1 and TRBJ1-6, with TRBD1 identical over 10 bases. This CDR3 contains 16 residues. Trimming at V came to 4 bases and at J to 7 bases, leaving 8 bases not matched to a gene. Germline V gene data show CDR1 as SGHRS and CDR2 as YFSETQ. Here the CDR3 DNA reads TGCGCCAGCAGCACGGGACAGGGGAATTGGAATTCACCCCTCCACTTT. Residues: CASSTGQGNWNSPLHF.

The CDR3 DNA is TGTGCCAGTAGTATGTTTACCTGGGGCGAAAAACTGTTTTTT. The encoded protein is CASSMFTWGEKLFF. The rearrangement joins TRBV19 to TRBJ1-4, with D maybe TRBD1 (5 bases). Per the germline V gene, CDR1 is LNHDA and CDR2 is SQIVND (reference sequence). The CDR3 has 14 residues. V shed 3 bases and J shed 8 bases, with 13 bases lying between them.

V and J are TRBV6-6 and TRBJ2-2, with D perhaps TRBD2 (6 bases). V dropped 0 bases and J dropped 6 bases, with 14 bases sitting between them. The germline gives CDR1 MNHNY, CDR2 SVGAGI (reference sequence). The CDR3 sequence is 16 residues long. The CDR3 DNA follows: TGTGCCAGCAGTTACTCATCGGGATGGGGGGCCGGGGAGCTGTTTTTT. Its translation: CASSYSSGWGAGELFF.

This rearrangement joins TRBV21-1 to TRBJ2-7; the DNA was not compared with TRBD1, the D call given in the table. TRBV21-1 is deemed a pseudogene. This CDR3 is 14 amino acids long. The CDR3 protein is CASSQRQGDYEQYF. For the CDR3, the DNA is TGTGCCAGCAGCCAGCGACAGGGGGACTACGAGCAGTACTTC.